Following are 21 T cell receptor beta chains from one sample sequenced in a study of early T cells in non-severe SARS-CoV-2 infection. TCRdb reprocessed the 5' RACE reads via MiXCR and lists one record per CDR3 protein. Among 90,000 to 130,000 distinct CDR3 sequences listed, approximately 12% were seen once. The starting material was whole blood, obtained at baseline. The receptors come from an adult who was a healthcare worker with PCR-confirmed SARS-CoV-2 infection or an uninfected control (not recorded which).

The chain is built from TRBV7-2 and TRBJ1-4; 9 positions match TRBD1. This CDR3 is 15 amino acids long. V shed 0 bases, J shed 8 bases, and the junction held 4 bases outside the gene matches. Germline CDR1 SGHTA, CDR2 FQGNSA. CDR3: CASSLAGQGSEKLFF. CDR3 nucleotide sequence: TGTGCCAGCAGCTTAGCGGGACAGGGTAGCGAAAAACTGTTTTTT.

Only a few counts were recorded for this clonotype. This chain uses TRBV29-1 with TRBJ1-4; tentative D call: TRBD1 (5 bases). Trimming stripped 5 bases from V and 7 bases from J, with 11 bases between. Per germline, CDR1 SQVTM and CDR2 ANQGSEA. This CDR3 region has 12 residues. As DNA, the CDR3 is TGCAGCGTTAGGGACTCCCCTGAAAAACTGTTTTTT. Protein: CSVRDSPEKLFF. Together with reference TRBV29-1 and TRBJ1-4, the CDR3 gives the full variable domain: SAVISQKPSRDICQRGTSLTIQCQVDSQVTMMFWYRQQPGQSLTLIATANQGSEATYESGFVIDKFPISRPNLTFSTLTVSNMSPEDSSIYLCSVRDSPEKLFFGSGTQLSVL.

J is TRBJ2-7 and V is TRBV28; D uncertain. The CDR3 extends over 15 amino acids. Trimming removed 4 bases from V and 2 bases from J, with 15 bases in between. From germline, CDR1 is MDHEN and CDR2 SYDVKM. CDR3 in amino acids: CASSSPSSAPYEQYF. In DNA form, the CDR3 reads TGTGCCAGCAGTTCCCCCTCCTCAGCCCCCTACGAGCAGTACTTC.

This clonotype was recorded a few times. The V call is TRBV12-3 or TRBV12-4, the J call TRBJ1-4; maybe TRBD1 (5 bases). CDR3 length: 15 residues. The germline V and J ends were trimmed by 6 bases and 4 bases, with 15 bases remaining between them. In nucleotides, the CDR3 is TGTGCCAGCAGCCCGTCGGGGCAGCGTAATGAAAAACTGTTTTTT. This codes for CASSPSGQRNEKLFF.

Many counts were recorded for this clonotype. This chain uses TRBV20-1 with TRBJ2-7; D tentatively reads TRBD1 or TRBD2 (6 bases each). This CDR3 spans 17 amino acids. V gave up 3 bases and J gave up 6 bases, with 27 bases separating them. CDR1 and CDR2 from the germline V gene are DFQATT and SNEGSKA (reference sequence). The CDR3: CSARPPFSTGLLTEQYF. In DNA, the CDR3 is TGCAGTGCTAGGCCCCCGTTTTCGACAGGACTACTGACCGAGCAGTACTTC.

There are a few counts of this clonotype. The V and J genes are TRBV12-3 or TRBV12-4 and TRBJ1-2; D gene uncertain. The CDR3 runs 12 residues. V gave up 4 bases and J gave up 9 bases, with 12 bases separating them. This CDR3 is CASSSSRPSYTF. The DNA for the CDR3 is TGTGCCAGCAGTTCCTCCAGGCCGAGCTACACCTTC.

V usage is TRBV18 and J usage is TRBJ2-1; a weak D match, TRBD1 (6 bases). Germline assignment: CDR1 KGHSH and CDR2 LQKENI. V was shortened by 1 base and J by 8 bases, with 12 bases between the two germline ends. The CDR3 sequence is 14 residues long. The CDR3 nucleotides read TGTGCCAGCTCACCACGTACAGGGATCGATGAGCAGTTCTTC. Residues: CASSPRTGIDEQFF.

This clonotype occurred a few times. The chain joins TRBV7-9 to TRBJ2-6; D uncertain. V was cut by 5 bases and J by 2 bases, with 7 bases left in between. Germline V gene sequence: CDR1 SEHNR, CDR2 FQNEAQ (reference sequence). This CDR3 contains 14 residues. The CDR3 here is CASSPSAGANVLTF. The DNA for the CDR3 is TGTGCCAGCAGCCCCTCTGCTGGGGCCAACGTCCTGACTTTC. Full variable domain (outside the CDR3, taken from reference TRBV7-9 and TRBJ2-6): DTGVSQNPRHKITKRGQNVTFRCDPISEHNRLYWYRQTLGQGPEFLTYFQNEAQLEKSRLLSDRFSAERPKGSFSTLEIQRTEQGDSAMYLCASSPSAGANVLTFGAGSRLTVL.

This rearrangement joins TRBV7-8 to TRBJ2-1; D is unresolved. This CDR3 has 11 amino acids. Germline CDR1 is SGHVS and CDR2 is FQNEAQ. Trimming shortened V by 0 bases and J by 13 bases, and 7 bases separated the two germline ends. CDR3 sequence reads: CASSLAIAQFF. CDR3 nucleotide sequence: TGTGCCAGCAGCTTAGCCATAGCCCAGTTCTTC.

On this clonotype: A much larger clone lies one base from this, so it may be a read error. The J gene is TRBJ2-2, the V gene TRBV10-3; D tentatively fits TRBD1 or TRBD2 (5 bases each). Trimming shortened V by 0 bases and J by 8 bases, and 16 bases separated the two germline ends. This CDR3 has 16 amino acids. CDR1 is ENHRY, CDR2 SYGVKD, per germline. As DNA, the CDR3 is TGTGCCATCAGTGAGTCGGGACGGAAGACGCGGGGGGAGCTGTTTTTT. It is translated as CAISESGRKTRGELFF.

This clonotype was observed a few times. The chain employs TRBV12-3 or TRBV12-4 and TRBJ2-5; D uncertain. V was cut by 7 bases and J by 5 bases, with 14 bases left in between. The CDR3 length is 13 residues. The DNA of the CDR3 is TGTGCCAGCACCCGTGAAGGGTTCGAGACCCAGTACTTC. The encoded protein is CASTREGFETQYF.

This clonotype was seen a handful of times. For the CDR3, the DNA is TGTGCCAGCAGCTCCGCCGGACAGGGGAATGAAAAACTGTTTTTT. It codes for CASSSAGQGNEKLFF. The chain recombines TRBV11-2 with TRBJ1-4; 9 bases fit TRBD1. V dropped 4 bases and J dropped 5; count of bases not matched to a gene: 5. This CDR3 has 15 amino acids. CDR1 SGHAT and CDR2 FQNNGV come from the germline V gene.

The rearrangement uses TRBV5-4 and TRBJ1-2, with 8 bases that match TRBD1. The CDR3 loop spans 15 amino acids. V lost 3 bases to trimming and J lost 3 bases; unmatched junction nucleotides: 7. Germline assignment: CDR1 SGHNT and CDR2 YYREEE (reference sequence). DNA for the CDR3: TGTGCCAGCAGCTCGCGGACAGGGAACGACTATGGCTACACCTTC. It encodes CASSSRTGNDYGYTF. Variable domain in full (rest from reference TRBV5-4 and TRBJ1-2): ETGVTQSPTHLIKTRGQQVTLRCSSQSGHNTVSWYQQALGQGPQFIFQYYREEENGRGNFPPRFSGLQFPNYSSELNVNALELDDSALYLCASSSRTGNDYGYTFGSGTRLTVV.

This clonotype was recorded a few times. The CDR3 nucleotides are TGCAGTGCTAGAGCTCGGGTGGCTAGCGGCTACAATGAGCAGTTCTTC. It specifies CSARARVASGYNEQFF. This chain connects TRBV20-1 to TRBJ2-1; TRBD2 matches 7 bases. Germline CDR1 DFQATT, CDR2 SNEGSKA (reference sequence). This CDR3 is built from 16 residues. J lost 3 bases, V lost 1 base, and 9 bases had no gene match.

The table lists this clonotype with a few counts. The chain carries TRBV7-9 and TRBJ2-7, with 8 bases lining up with TRBD2. V gave up 5 bases and J gave up 0 bases; unmatched junction bases: 6. There are 15 residues in the CDR3. Germline V gene data show CDR1 as SEHNR and CDR2 as FQNEAQ (reference sequence). CDR3 sequence (DNA): TGTGCCAGCAGCCCTAGCGGGTACACCTCCTACGAGCAGTACTTC. It yields the protein CASSPSGYTSYEQYF. The full variable domain, with the rest looked up from reference TRBV7-9 and TRBJ2-7, is DTGVSQNPRHKITKRGQNVTFRCDPISEHNRLYWYRQTLGQGPEFLTYFQNEAQLEKSRLLSDRFSAERPKGSFSTLEIQRTEQGDSAMYLCASSPSGYTSYEQYFGPGTRLTVT.

This clonotype appeared a few times. V usage is TRBV6-5 and J usage is TRBJ1-1; 9 nucleotides match TRBD1. The CDR3 has 15 residues. Trimming removed 0 bases from V and 7 bases from J; junction bases left unmatched: 6. Germline V gene sequence: CDR1 MNHEY, CDR2 SVGAGI. CDR3 protein: CASSYSLWGQGEAFF. The CDR3 DNA is TGTGCCAGCAGTTACTCATTGTGGGGACAGGGTGAAGCTTTCTTT.

A few counts support this clonotype. The chain employs TRBV7-2 and TRBJ2-3, with TRBD1 identical over 9 bases. Trimming removed 5 bases from V and 4 bases from J; junction bases left unmatched: 4. Germline V gene data show CDR1 as SGHTA and CDR2 as FQGNSA. The CDR3 covers 14 residues. CDR3 residues: CASSIDRGADTQYF. CDR3 nucleotide sequence: TGTGCCAGCAGCATAGACAGGGGGGCAGATACGCAGTATTTT.

A word on this clonotype: At one end the junction does not follow the germline gene, possibly because of a read error. The chain recombines TRBV7-2 with TRBJ2-1, with D perhaps TRBD1 (6 bases). Germline loops: CDR1 SGHTA, CDR2 FQGNSA. This CDR3 contains 14 residues. CDR3 amino acids: CASSYRSRGNEQSF. The CDR3 DNA reads TGTGCCAGCAGCTACAGATCAAGGGGGAATGAGCAGTCCTTC.

This sequence joins TRBV6-5 and TRBJ1-4; D remains ambiguous. V was shortened by 8 bases and J by 0 bases, with 7 bases between the two germline ends. The CDR3 is 13 amino acids. The germline V gene has CDR1 MNHEY and CDR2 SVGAGI. The CDR3 loop is CASSDATNEKLFF. The DNA for the CDR3 is TGTGCCAGCTCGGATGCAACTAATGAAAAACTGTTTTTT.

This clonotype appeared a few times. The CDR3 sequence: CASSVATQLDYGYTF. The CDR3 region has the DNA TGTGCCAGCAGCGTAGCTACACAGCTCGACTATGGCTACACCTTC. The rearrangement joins TRBV9 to TRBJ1-2; D is undetermined. Between the trimmed V and J ends, which lost 0 bases and 3 bases, there was a span of 12 bases. The CDR3 covers 15 residues. Per germline, CDR1 SGDLS and CDR2 YYNGEE.

This clonotype was recorded many times. V usage is TRBV1 and J usage is TRBJ2-5; TRBD2, the D gene given by the table, was not confirmed from the DNA. TRBV1 is a pseudogene. The CDR3 extends over 17 amino acids. The CDR3 protein is CTSSQVKTSGFQETQYF. The DNA for the CDR3 is TGCACCAGCAGCCAAGTGAAGACTAGCGGGTTCCAAGAGACCCAGTACTTC.